This T cell receptor beta chain stems from a study of control samples from healthy donors and cancer patients. Per the germline V gene, CDR1 is LGHDT and CDR2 is YNNKEL (reference sequence). The CDR3 runs 16 residues. V shed 0 bases and J shed 2 bases, with 8 bases lying between them. The table came from immunoSEQ multiplex PCR; TCRdb's copy has only in-frame clones and leaves some out. The sample shows some 120,000 clones, more than 80% of them seen only once. The chain couples TRBV3-1 (or the pseudogene TRBV3-2) to TRBJ2-6; D is undetermined. Sequencing was carried out using blood. The TCR was taken from a man younger than 30 in good health. DNA of the CDR3: TGTGCCAGCAGCCAAGATCTCAGGCCTGGGGCCAACGTCCTGACTTTC. Protein: CASSQDLRPGANVLTF.